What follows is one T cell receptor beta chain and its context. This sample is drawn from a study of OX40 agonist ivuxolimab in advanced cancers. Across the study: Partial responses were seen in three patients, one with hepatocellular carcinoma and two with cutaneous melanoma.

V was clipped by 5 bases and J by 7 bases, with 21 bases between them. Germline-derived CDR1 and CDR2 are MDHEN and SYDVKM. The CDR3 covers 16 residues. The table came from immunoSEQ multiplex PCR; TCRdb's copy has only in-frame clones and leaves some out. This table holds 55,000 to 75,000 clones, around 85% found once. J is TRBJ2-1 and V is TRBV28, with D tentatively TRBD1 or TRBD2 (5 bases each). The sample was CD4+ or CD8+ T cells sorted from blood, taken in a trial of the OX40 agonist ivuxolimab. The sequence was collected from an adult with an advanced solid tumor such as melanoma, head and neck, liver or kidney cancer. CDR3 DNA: TGTGCCAGCAGTCAACGGCAGTGGGGACGAACGAATGAGCAGTTCTTC. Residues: CASSQRQWGRTNEQFF.